This is a list of T cell receptor beta chains from one sample in a study of memory CD4+ T cells and cytomegalovirus serostatus. Method: immunoSEQ multiplex PCR; TCRdb's copy keeps in-frame clones and lacks some. The sample holds about 58,000 clones, under 90% seen once. Material for sequencing was memory CD4+ T cells from blood. The receptors stem from an adult in good health and CMV-seronegative. Some clones in this sample may be carry-over from other donors' samples. Each CDR3 is given with its conserved first and last residue. D genes are given only for firm matches. Clone sizes are given selectively: once, few, many, or a class where the clone is expanded.

D gene,J gene,V gene,clone size,CDR3 protein,CDR3 DNA
.,TRBJ2-1,TRBV28,few,CASIGPPSYNEQFF,TGTGCCAGCATCGGGCCACCCTCCTACAATGAGCAGTTCTTC
TRBD2,TRBJ2-2,TRBV19,.,CASSQLAETGELFF,TGTGCCAGTAGTCAACTAGCGGAAACCGGGGAGCTGTTTTTT
.,TRBJ2-5,TRBV7-7,few,CASSRGAEETQYF,TGTGCTAGCAGCCGAGGGGCGGAAGAGACCCAGTACTTC
TRBD2,TRBJ2-2,TRBV5-8,.,CASSLGLAGRVTGELFF,TGTGCCAGCAGCTTGGGACTAGCCGGGAGGGTCACCGGGGAGCTGTTTTTT
.,TRBJ1-5,TRBV5-5,.,CASSLRINSNQPQHF,TGTGCCAGCAGCTTGAGGATTAATAGCAATCAGCCCCAGCATTTT
.,TRBJ2-3,TRBV5-1,.,CASSLDGLPTDTQYF,TGCGCCAGCAGCTTGGATGGACTACCAACAGATACGCAGTATTTT
.,TRBJ1-4,TRBV28,.,CASSSGGRGEKLFF,TGTGCCAGCAGTTCGGGAGGGAGGGGAGAAAAACTGTTTTTT
.,TRBJ1-5,TRBV6-6,.,CASSLESSSNQPQHF,TGTGCCAGCAGTTTGGAGAGTAGTAGCAATCAGCCCCAGCATTTT
.,TRBJ2-5,TRBV27,.,CASSSSWTVQETQYF,TGTGCCAGCAGTTCCTCGTGGACTGTTCAAGAGACCCAGTACTTC
TRBD1,TRBJ1-1,TRBV25-1,.,CASSGGTGGTEAFF,TGTGCCAGCAGTGGAGGGACAGGGGGAACTGAAGCTTTCTTT
.,TRBJ2-2,TRBV28,.,CASSLGGYEAGELFF,TGTGCCAGCAGTTTAGGGGGATATGAGGCCGGGGAGCTGTTTTTT
TRBD1,TRBJ1-5,TRBV19,.,CASRRDSSNQPQHF,TGTGCCAGTAGACGGGACAGCAGCAATCAGCCCCAGCATTTT
.,TRBJ2-5,TRBV28,few,CASGISQETQYF,TGTGCCAGCGGAATATCCCAAGAGACCCAGTACTTC
.,TRBJ2-7,TRBV7-9,.,CASSLDRTYEQYF,TGTGCCAGCAGCTTAGACAGGACCTACGAGCAGTACTTC
.,TRBJ2-3,TRBV7-2,.,CASSLELLYGDTQYF,TGTGCCAGCAGCTTGGAACTCCTTTATGGAGATACGCAGTATTTT
TRBD1,TRBJ1-4,TRBV30,.,CAWSGQDRGAANEKLFF,TGTGCCTGGAGTGGCCAGGACAGGGGTGCGGCTAATGAAAAACTGTTTTTT
.,TRBJ1-3,TRBV5-1,.,CASSSGTAYKNTIYF,TGCGCCAGCAGCAGTGGGACGGCATACAAGAACACCATATATTTT
TRBD1,TRBJ2-7,TRBV7-2,.,CASSWGTGSIYEQYF,TGTGCCAGCAGCTGGGGGACAGGGTCTATTTACGAGCAGTACTTC
TRBD2,TRBJ2-1,TRBV27,.,CASRLSGTSDANEQFF,TGTGCCAGCAGACTCTCCGGGACTAGCGATGCAAATGAGCAGTTCTTC
.,TRBJ1-5,TRBV30,.,CAWSFDSNQPQHF,TGTGCCTGGAGTTTTGACAGCAATCAGCCCCAGCATTTT
TRBD1,TRBJ2-5,TRBV7-2,once,CASSSTGRETQYF,TGTGCCAGCAGCTCGACAGGGAGAGAGACCCAGTACTTC
TRBD2,TRBJ2-5,TRBV10-3,.,CAISEPRGTSGGETQYF,TGTGCCATCAGTGAGCCTCGAGGGACTAGCGGAGGAGAGACCCAGTACTTC
.,TRBJ2-3,TRBV4-2,.,CASSLARSPTDTQYF,TGTGCCAGCAGCCTAGCTAGAAGCCCCACAGATACGCAGTATTTT
.,TRBJ2-3,TRBV27,.,CASSSGQAAAGGTDTQYF,TGTGCCAGCAGTTCAGGGCAGGCGGCGGCCGGGGGAACAGATACGCAGTATTTT
TRBD1,TRBJ1-1,TRBV7-9,.,CASSRQQGPGTEAFF,TGTGCCAGCAGCCGCCAACAGGGGCCGGGGACTGAAGCTTTCTTT
.,TRBJ2-5,TRBV28,.,CASSSWSGQETQYF,TGTGCCAGCAGTTCCTGGTCAGGCCAAGAGACCCAGTACTTC
TRBD2,TRBJ2-7,TRBV27,.,CATYPGLAYPYEQYF,TGTGCCACCTACCCGGGACTAGCCTATCCCTACGAGCAGTACTTC